This T cell receptor beta chain came from a study of beta chain features in type 1 diabetes. Study-wide context: Sorted cells numbering approximately 110,000,000 were examined across all samples. Study outcomes and limitations: For TCRB rearrangement, an influence of HLA type remained unresolved here. Moderate but significant shortening of TCRB CDR3s was recorded in all four CD4+ subsets from Type 1 diabetes patients. In comparison with healthy donors, patients had naive, central memory and Treg TCRB repertoires that appeared more similar.

Every bit of the isolated RNA underwent reverse transcription, so sequencing read expressed TCRB transcripts. The table came from immunoSEQ multiplex PCR; TCRdb's copy has only in-frame clones and leaves some out. There are hundreds of thousands of clones in the sample; about 15% occur only once, and 0.015% to 0.017% lies in the top ten. Germline-derived CDR1 and CDR2 are MGHRA and YSYEKL. V shed 0 bases and J 9 bases; nucleotides not matched to a gene: 10. CDR3 length equals 16 residues. Details on this clone: Its antigen remains unknown.

By way of CD45RO/CCR7/CD25/CD127/CD95/CD27, the CD4+ regulatory, stem cell-like memory, central memory and naive cells were sorted. Sequencing was done on a sample of naive CD4+ T cells from blood. The rearrangement joins TRBV4-1 to TRBJ2-4; TRBD1 agrees at 8 bases. This TCR was recovered from a man between 18 and 29 years old with type 1 diabetes. This CDR3 reads CASSQDLTGEKGIQYF. DNA of the CDR3: TGCGCCAGCAGCCAAGACCTGACAGGGGAAAAGGGCATTCAGTACTTC.